Listed below are T cell receptor beta chains from one sample, sequenced in a study of glioma-infiltrating T cells after dendritic cell vaccination. Some clones are missing from TCRdb's copy, which holds only in-frame ones; the method was immunoSEQ multiplex PCR. The sample records about 87,000 clones, roughly 80% being singletons. The sample here was blood, taken after dendritic cell vaccination. The receptors shown here come from a human donor with glioblastoma. Each CDR3 is given without its conserved first and last residue.

v_call cdr3_aa
TRBV9 ASSEKTGGDYGYT
TRBV10-3 AISEVTGVNTGELF
TRBV4-3 ASSQDGAGGRTDTQY
TRBV7-8 ASSLATDPSGGYT
TRBV5-6 ASSLGRDRGPKNQPQH
TRBV5-5 ASGGGAHTGELF
TRBV2 ASSQNRGEAF
TRBV19 ASSTVTGGNSPLH
TRBV30 AWSMGQNTGELF
TRBV30 AWSTGDPNSPLH
TRBV11-1 ASSPNPDSGNTIY
TRBV6-1 ASSENYGFAAEDTEAF
TRBV6-1 ASSDRANNEQF
TRBV2 ASNDGREGQPQH
TRBV4-1 ASSQGTGYGYGYT
TRBV6-6 ASTEDRGYGYT
TRBV6-6 ASSPGLYNEQF
TRBV7-2 ASSANRLDEQF
TRBV30 AWSPHGGATPLH